The 20 T cell receptor beta chains in this list originate from one sample, sequenced in a study of regulatory T cells in long-lasting Graves disease. Regarding time point: persistent/refractory GD, antithyroid drugs over 5 years with positive TRAb. The TCR library was prepared using RNA isolated from PBMCs. Arm-PCR of CDR3 regions and iRepertoire HTBI primers were the basis on which TCR beta libraries were built. TCRdb re-called the multiplex PCR reads through MiXCR, storing one row per CDR3 protein. This repertoire shows 300,000 to 350,000 distinct CDR3 sequences, roughly a fifth found once; its top ten account for around 30%. The sequences come from peripheral blood mononuclear cells (PBMCs), collected when the disease was refractory, from a patient treated with antithyroid drugs. The receptor set was obtained from a female donor with Graves disease.

This clonotype was observed a handful of times. The rearrangement links TRBV6-5 to TRBJ2-7; D may be TRBD1 (7 bases). V lost 0 bases, J lost 5 bases, and 14 bases lay in between. Germline loops: CDR1 MNHEY, CDR2 SVGAGI. The CDR3 runs 15 residues. CDR3: CASSYSTGRGDEQYF. The CDR3 coding sequence is TGTGCCAGCAGTTACTCGACGGGCAGGGGGGACGAGCAGTACTTC.

This clonotype showed up many times. This chain's CDR3 is CASRRTGRENGYTF. CDR3 bases: TGTGCCAGCAGGAGGACAGGGAGAGAGAATGGCTACACCTTC. The chain uses TRBV6-1 and TRBJ1-2; 8 nucleotides match TRBD1. V dropped 6 bases and J dropped 6; count of bases not matched to a gene: 9. CDR3 size: 14 residues. Germline V CDR1 and CDR2: MNHNS, SASEGT.

The V and J genes are TRBV28 and TRBJ2-1; 10 bases fit TRBD1. Unmatched junction bases numbered 10, after V lost 3 bases and J lost 5 bases. This CDR3 region has 17 residues. The germline V gene encodes CDR1 MDHEN and CDR2 SYDVKM. In DNA form, the CDR3 reads TGTGCCAGCAGTTTGAATGCGGGACAGGGGAGGGACAATGAGCAGTTCTTC. This encodes CASSLNAGQGRDNEQFF.

The chain combines TRBV12-3 or TRBV12-4 with TRBJ2-1; D is unclear. The length of the CDR3 is 13 residues. Trimming removed 3 bases from V and 5 bases from J, with 8 bases in between. In DNA form, the CDR3 reads TGTGCCAGCAGTTTGGCCGGAAACAATGAGCAGTTCTTC. This codes for CASSLAGNNEQFF.

CDR3 sequence: CASSLMQVGPEAFF. CDR3 sequence (DNA): TGTGCCAGCAGCTTAATGCAGGTTGGCCCTGAAGCTTTCTTT. V gene TRBV7-3 combines with J gene TRBJ1-1; D gene uncertain. This CDR3 has 14 residues. The V end lost 1 base, the J end lost 6 bases, and 12 bases lay between the germline ends. In germline, CDR1 is SGHTA, CDR2 FQGTGA.

This CDR3 is CAWGRGARHTEAFF. The CDR3 coding sequence is TGTGCCTGGGGACGGGGGGCAAGGCACACTGAAGCTTTCTTT. The gene calls are TRBV30 and TRBJ1-1; possible D gene TRBD1, 6 bases. V lost 5 bases, J lost 3 bases, and 16 bases lay in between. The germline V gene encodes CDR1 GTSNPN and CDR2 SVGIG (reference sequence). This CDR3 comprises 14 residues.

The sample holds many counts of this clonotype. The chain couples TRBV7-2 to TRBJ1-2; the D is unclear. The germline CDR1 and CDR2 sequences are SGHTA and FQGNSA. V was clipped by 4 bases and J by 5 bases, with 8 bases between them. The CDR3 is made up of 12 amino acids. As DNA, the CDR3 is TGTGCCAGCAGCTCCACACTTTATGGCTACACCTTC. Protein sequence: CASSSTLYGYTF.

This clonotype was observed many times. The chain recombines TRBV28 with TRBJ1-5; D is uncertain. Deletions cut 3 bases from V and 0 bases from J, with 6 bases between. Germline CDR1 and CDR2: MDHEN and SYDVKM. The CDR3 runs to 14 residues. Here the CDR3 reads CASSLSHSNQPQHF. The CDR3 region has the DNA TGTGCCAGCAGTTTGAGTCATAGCAATCAGCCCCAGCATTTT.

The V and J genes are TRBV19 and TRBJ1-5; 8 bases line up with TRBD1. Germline values: CDR1 LNHDA, CDR2 SQIVND (reference sequence). After removal of 6 bases from V and 5 bases from J, the junction contained 3 bases not matched to a gene. The CDR3 is 13 residues long. The DNA of the CDR3 is TGTGCCAGTAGACAGACAGGGGATCAGCCCCAGCATTTT. It yields the protein CASRQTGDQPQHF.

This clonotype has just a few counts. The CDR3 protein is CASSPPGKEYEQYF. The CDR3 bases are TGTGCCAGCTCACCACCGGGGAAAGAGTACGAGCAGTACTTC. V and J are TRBV18 and TRBJ2-7; D unresolved. CDR1 is KGHSH and CDR2 is LQKENI in the germline V gene. This CDR3 spans 14 amino acids. V was pared by 0 bases and J by 4 bases, with 10 bases between.

This clonotype was observed a few times. The V gene is TRBV30, the J gene TRBJ1-1; D gene uncertain. The V and J ends lost 4 bases and 4 bases respectively, with 13 bases between them. This CDR3 contains 13 residues. Germline CDR1 GTSNPN, CDR2 SVGIG (reference sequence). The CDR3 coding sequence is TGTGCCTGGATCCGTAATCTTGGCACTGAAGCTTTCTTT. Encoded protein: CAWIRNLGTEAFF.

The chain is built from TRBV20-1 and TRBJ2-1; D not resolved. The CDR3 has 11 residues. The V end was cut by 6 bases, the J end by 4 bases, with 7 bases between. The germline V gene has CDR1 DFQATT and CDR2 SNEGSKA (reference sequence). The CDR3 DNA reads TGCAGTGCCAGAACTTACAATGAGCAGTTCTTC. Translation gives CSARTYNEQFF.

The rearrangement joins TRBV9 to TRBJ2-5, with TRBD1 matching over 9 bases. This CDR3 has 15 residues. CDR1 is SGDLS and CDR2 is YYNGEE in the germline V gene. J was trimmed by 6 bases and V by 4 bases; bases with no gene match: 10. The CDR3 loop reads CASSPAGGQGQTQYF. The CDR3 DNA sequence: TGTGCCAGCAGCCCCGCCGGGGGACAGGGCCAGACCCAGTACTTC.

This clonotype was detected only a few times. A much larger clone sits a single nucleotide away, making a read error possible. Since no conserved phenylalanine or tryptophan closes the CDR3, a read error is the likely cause. J is TRBJ1-2 and V is TRBV27; 7 nucleotides line up with TRBD1. Trimming removed 7 bases from V and 4 bases from J; junction bases left unmatched: 9. Germline V gene lookup returns CDR1 MNHEY and CDR2 SMNVEV (reference sequence). The CDR3 is 14 residues long. The CDR3 DNA reads as TGTGCCAGCACCCTCAGAGGGGGCCTCTATGGCTACACCCTC. It yields the protein CASTLRGGLYGYTL.

This clonotype was picked up many times. The V call is TRBV7-3, the J call TRBJ2-5; no definite D call. Trimming took 5 bases from V and 0 from J, leaving 13 bases between them. Germline values: CDR1 SGHTA, CDR2 FQGTGA. This CDR3 contains 15 residues. The CDR3 nucleotides read TGTGCCAGCAGCCCCACCATTGGGTACCAAGAGACCCAGTACTTC. Amino acid sequence: CASSPTIGYQETQYF.

This chain uses TRBV19 with TRBJ2-5; D possibly uses TRBD1 or TRBD2 (5 bases each). The CDR3 has 14 amino acids. CDR1 and CDR2 from the germline V gene are LNHDA and SQIVND (reference sequence). Trimming shortened V by 5 bases and J by 3 bases, and 13 bases separated the two germline ends. The CDR3: CASSPYGGEETQYF. The CDR3 nucleotides are TGTGCCAGTAGTCCGTATGGGGGTGAAGAGACCCAGTACTTC.

This clonotype occurred a few times. J is TRBJ1-1 and V is TRBV19; a possible D gene is TRBD1 (6 bases). Trimming pared 0 bases from V and 2 bases from J, leaving 13 bases between. Germline values: CDR1 LNHDA, CDR2 SQIVND (reference sequence). The CDR3 sequence is 16 residues long. This CDR3 reads CASSIDLRGANTEAFF. Here the CDR3 DNA reads TGTGCCAGTAGTATAGATCTTCGGGGGGCCAACACTGAAGCTTTCTTT.

The chain combines TRBV30 with TRBJ1-5; TRBD1 matches 7 bases. V gave up 3 bases and J gave up 7 bases; unmatched junction bases: 6. The CDR3 is 13 residues long. Germline V CDR1 and CDR2: GTSNPN, SVGIG (reference sequence). CDR3 sequence: CAWSPHRGQPQHF. In nucleotides, the CDR3 is TGTGCCTGGAGCCCCCACAGGGGCCAGCCCCAGCATTTT.

The J gene is TRBJ2-1, the V gene TRBV12-3 or TRBV12-4; 8 nucleotides agree with TRBD1. Trimming at V came to 5 bases and at J to 7 bases, leaving 10 bases not matched to a gene. This CDR3 is built from 15 residues. Written as DNA, the CDR3 is TGTGCCAGCAGTAGAACAGGGGGTCGGGGGAATGAGCAGTTCTTC. This translates into CASSRTGGRGNEQFF.

This clonotype has a handful of counts. V is TRBV6-1 and J is TRBJ2-6; D remains unclear. Trimming stripped 4 bases from V and 2 bases from J, with 15 bases between. Germline V gives CDR1 MNHNS, CDR2 SASEGT. The CDR3 consists of 17 residues. The DNA for the CDR3 is TGTGCCAGCAGTGCACTGACCGACTTCACTGGGGCCAACGTCCTGACTTTC. As protein: CASSALTDFTGANVLTF.